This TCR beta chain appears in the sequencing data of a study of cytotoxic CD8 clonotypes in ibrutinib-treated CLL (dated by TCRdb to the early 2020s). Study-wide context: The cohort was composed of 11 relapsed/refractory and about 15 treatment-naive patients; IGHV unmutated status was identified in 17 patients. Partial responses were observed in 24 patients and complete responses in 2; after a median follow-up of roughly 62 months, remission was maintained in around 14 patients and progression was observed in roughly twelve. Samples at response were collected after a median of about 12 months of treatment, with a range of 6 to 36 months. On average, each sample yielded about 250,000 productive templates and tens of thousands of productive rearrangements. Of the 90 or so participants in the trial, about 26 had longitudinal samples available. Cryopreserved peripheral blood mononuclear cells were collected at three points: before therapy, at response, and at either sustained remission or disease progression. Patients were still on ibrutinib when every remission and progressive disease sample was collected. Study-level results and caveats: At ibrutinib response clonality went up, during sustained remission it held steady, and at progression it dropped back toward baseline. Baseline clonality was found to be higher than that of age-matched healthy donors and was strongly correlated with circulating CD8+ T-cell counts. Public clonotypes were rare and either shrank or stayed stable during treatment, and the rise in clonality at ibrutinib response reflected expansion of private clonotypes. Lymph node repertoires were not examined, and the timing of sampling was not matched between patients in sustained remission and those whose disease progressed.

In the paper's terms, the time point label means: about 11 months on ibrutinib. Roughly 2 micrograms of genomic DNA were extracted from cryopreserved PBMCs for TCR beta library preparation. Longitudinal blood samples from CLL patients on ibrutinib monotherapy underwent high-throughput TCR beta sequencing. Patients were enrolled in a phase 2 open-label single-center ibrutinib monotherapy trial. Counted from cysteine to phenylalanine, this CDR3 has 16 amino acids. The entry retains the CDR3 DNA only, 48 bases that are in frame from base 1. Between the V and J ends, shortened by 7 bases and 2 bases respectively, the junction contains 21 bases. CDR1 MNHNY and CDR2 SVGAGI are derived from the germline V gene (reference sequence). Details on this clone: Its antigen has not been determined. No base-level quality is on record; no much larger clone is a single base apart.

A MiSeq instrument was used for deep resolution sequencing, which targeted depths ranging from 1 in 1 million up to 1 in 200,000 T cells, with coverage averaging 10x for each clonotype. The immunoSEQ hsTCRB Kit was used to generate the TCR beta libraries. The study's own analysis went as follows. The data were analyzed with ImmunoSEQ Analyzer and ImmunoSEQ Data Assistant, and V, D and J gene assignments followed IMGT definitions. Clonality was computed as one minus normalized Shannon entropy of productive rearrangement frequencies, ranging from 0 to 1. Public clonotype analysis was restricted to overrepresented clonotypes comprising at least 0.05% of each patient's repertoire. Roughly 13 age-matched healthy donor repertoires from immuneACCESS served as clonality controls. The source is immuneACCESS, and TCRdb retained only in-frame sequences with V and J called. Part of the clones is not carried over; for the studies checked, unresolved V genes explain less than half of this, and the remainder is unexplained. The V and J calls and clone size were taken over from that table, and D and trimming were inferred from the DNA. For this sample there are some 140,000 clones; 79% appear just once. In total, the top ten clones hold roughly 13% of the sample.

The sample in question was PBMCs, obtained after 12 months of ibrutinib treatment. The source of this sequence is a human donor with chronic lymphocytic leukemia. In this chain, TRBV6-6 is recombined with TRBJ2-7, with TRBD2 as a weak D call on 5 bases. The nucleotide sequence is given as TGTGCCAGCACTGCAACCCACGGCGGAGGCCCCTACGAGCAGTACTTC. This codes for CASTATHGGGPYEQYF.